These T cell receptor beta chains were read from a single sample in a study of T cell responses to AZD1222 COVID-19 vaccine. Assay used: immunoSEQ multiplex PCR; TCRdb lists only in-frame clones, some missing. The sample has 55,000 to 60,000 clones, approximately 85% seen once. Sequenced here: peripheral blood, sampled on day 0 of MenACWY control vaccination. The receptors derive from an adult in good health. CDR3s include the opening cysteine and the closing phenylalanine or tryptophan. A D gene is named only where the DNA matches it firmly. The size entry is marked missing in some rows and otherwise reads once, few, many or a size class.

>TRBJ2-5|few|NA|TRBV29-1
TGCAGCGTCCAAGAAGAAGGGCGGGGCCAGTACTTC
CSVQEEGRGQYF
>TRBJ1-6|NA|NA|TRBV27
TGTGCCAGCAGTTTCAGACAGTGGGATAATTCACCCCTCCACTTT
CASSFRQWDNSPLHF
>TRBJ2-1|NA|TRBD2|TRBV29-1
TGCAGCGTTGTACTAGCGGGAGATGCCTACAATGAGCAGTTCTTC
CSVVLAGDAYNEQFF
>TRBJ1-2|NA|TRBD1|TRBV18
TGTGCCAGCTCGCCGGGACAGAACTATGGCTACACCTTC
CASSPGQNYGYTF
>TRBJ2-1|NA|NA|TRBV3-1/TRBV3-2
TGTGCCAGCAGCCAAGAACGGACAGAGACCTACAATGAGCAGTTCTTC
CASSQERTETYNEQFF
>TRBJ2-3|few|TRBD2|TRBV19
TGTGCCAGTACCTACTCAGCGGGAGGGCGCCGAGATACGCAGTATTTT
CASTYSAGGRRDTQYF
>TRBJ2-7|NA|NA|TRBV10-2
TGCGCCAGCAGTGAAAATACGTTCTACGAGCAGTACTTC
CASSENTFYEQYF
>TRBJ1-1|NA|TRBD1|TRBV25-1
TGTGCCAGCAGTGATCTTCCCCGACAGGGTGGCACTGAAGCTTTCTTT
CASSDLPRQGGTEAFF
>TRBJ1-1|NA|NA|TRBV13
TGTGCCAGCAGCTTAGCAGACTTGAACACTGAAGCTTTCTTT
CASSLADLNTEAFF
>TRBJ2-2|NA|TRBD2|TRBV11-3
TGTGCCAGCAGCTCCCGACAGGGACTAGCGGGGTACACCGGGGAGCTGTTTTTT
CASSSRQGLAGYTGELFF
>TRBJ1-1|NA|TRBD1|TRBV5-1
TGCGCCAGCAGCTTTGGTCAGGGGGGCCCAAGGAACACTGAAGCTTTCTTT
CASSFGQGGPRNTEAFF
>TRBJ2-5|once|NA|TRBV15
TGTGCCACCAGCAGGTCCTTAGGGGGGGAGACCCAGTACTTC
CATSRSLGGETQYF
>TRBJ2-3|NA|NA|TRBV6-5
TGTGCCAGCAAAGGGCTAGCGAGCACAGATACGCAGTATTTT
CASKGLASTDTQYF
>TRBJ2-5|NA|NA|TRBV7-2
TGTGCCAGCAGCTTACTCGACAGGACAGAGACCCAGTACTTC
CASSLLDRTETQYF
>TRBJ1-3|NA|NA|TRBV2
TGTGCCAGCGTTTGGGTACGCAACACCATATATTTT
CASVWVRNTIYF
>TRBJ2-5|once|TRBD1|TRBV7-2
TGTGCCAGCAGCCCTAGGACAGGGGCGACTCAAGAGACCCAGTACTTC
CASSPRTGATQETQYF
>TRBJ2-2|NA|TRBD1|TRBV5-1
TGCGCCAGCAGATCAGGGGGCGAACTAGCTGCCGGGGAGCTGTTTTTT
CASRSGGELAAGELFF
>TRBJ1-1|NA|TRBD1|TRBV6-5
TGTGCCAGCAGCGGGACAGGGAATGGGAACACTGAAGCTTTCTTT
CASSGTGNGNTEAFF
>TRBJ2-7|NA|NA|TRBV11-3
TGTGCCAGCAGCTTAGCCTCACAGGGCTACGAGCAGTACTTC
CASSLASQGYEQYF
>TRBJ2-7|NA|TRBD1|TRBV10-2
TGCGCCAGCAGTGAACTGGGACAGGCCTCCTACGAGCAGTACTTC
CASSELGQASYEQYF
>TRBJ2-1|NA|NA|TRBV7-2
TGTGCCAGCAGCTTACCCGAGGGGGGTTTCTACAATGAGCAGTTCTTC
CASSLPEGGFYNEQFF
>TRBJ2-2|few|NA|TRBV5-1
TGCGCCACCAAGGGTGGGAGTGGCACCGGGGAGCTGTTTTTT
CATKGGSGTGELFF
>TRBJ2-2|NA|NA|TRBV11-2
TGTGCCAGCAGCTCTTCCGATGGGGGCCCCGGGGAGCTGTTTTTT
CASSSSDGGPGELFF
>TRBJ2-1|NA|TRBD2|TRBV29-1
TGCAGCGTTGGTGGGACTAGCACAGGTGAGCAGTTCTTC
CSVGGTSTGEQFF
>TRBJ2-7|few|TRBD1|TRBV5-1
TGCGCCAGCAGCTCAAATCCCGCCGGGACAGTGCCCTACGAGCAGTACTTC
CASSSNPAGTVPYEQYF
>TRBJ2-5|NA|TRBD2|TRBV9
TGTGCCAGCAGCGTTAGCGGGACGTACCAAGAGACCCAGTACTTC
CASSVSGTYQETQYF
>TRBJ2-1|once|NA|TRBV10-3
TGTGCCATCAGTGGGCATGAATGGTACAATGAGCAGTTCTTC
CAISGHEWYNEQFF
>TRBJ2-1|NA|TRBD1|TRBV6-4
TGTGCCAGCAGTACCGGGACAGGGGGCAAAAATGAGCAGTTCTTC
CASSTGTGGKNEQFF
>TRBJ1-2|NA|NA|TRBV12-3/TRBV12-4
TGTGCCAGCAGTTTCAGGGGTACCGATGGCTACACCTTC
CASSFRGTDGYTF
>TRBJ2-5|few|NA|TRBV6-4
TGTGCCAGCAGTGATGGGACGGAAGAGACCCAGTACTTC
CASSDGTEETQYF
>TRBJ2-5|once|NA|TRBV15
TGTGCCACCAGTGACGGACAGACCCAAGAGACCCAGTACTTC
CATSDGQTQETQYF
>TRBJ1-4|NA|NA|TRBV6-5
TGTGCCAGCAGTCCCCCCGGACAGCGAGAAAAACTGTTTTTT
CASSPPGQREKLFF
>TRBJ1-1|NA|NA|TRBV18
TGTGCCAGCTCACCGGGCCGTGAAGCTTTCTTT
CASSPGREAFF
>TRBJ2-6|NA|NA|TRBV7-9
TGTGCCAGCAGCTTAACACAGGGTGGGTCTGGGGCCAACGTCCTGACTTTC
CASSLTQGGSGANVLTF
>TRBJ2-7|NA|NA|TRBV5-5
TGTGCCAGCAGCTCCCGGGACACTCACTCCTACGAGCAGTACTTC
CASSSRDTHSYEQYF
>TRBJ1-5|NA|NA|TRBV6-2/TRBV6-3
TGTGCCAGCAGCCGCCGGGACTATTATAGCAATCAGCCCCAGCATTTT
CASSRRDYYSNQPQHF
>TRBJ2-3|NA|NA|TRBV7-8
TGTGCCAGCAGCTCCTTCGGGCCCACAGATACGCAGTATTTT
CASSSFGPTDTQYF
>TRBJ1-5|NA|NA|TRBV28
TGTGCCAGCAACTACATAGGCAGCAATCAGCCCCAGCATTTT
CASNYIGSNQPQHF
>TRBJ1-4|NA|NA|TRBV6-2/TRBV6-3
TGTGCCAGCAGTTGGACGCCTGATGAAAAACTGTTTTTT
CASSWTPDEKLFF
>TRBJ1-2|NA|NA|TRBV21-1
TGTGCCAGCAGCAAAGTTCCGGGGGGGCACGCATCTAACTATGGCTACACCTTC
CASSKVPGGHASNYGYTF
>TRBJ2-1|NA|TRBD2|TRBV7-9
TGTGCCAGCAGCTATGGGTCAGCGGGAGGAAATTACAATGAGCAGTTCTTC
CASSYGSAGGNYNEQFF
>TRBJ1-1|NA|NA|TRBV19
TGTGCCAGTAGTATCTCCGGGGCCCCTAGTGGAGCTTTCTTT
CASSISGAPSGAFF
>TRBJ1-3|once|NA|TRBV2
TGTGCCAGCAGAGGAGGGGGTAACGGAAACACCATATATTTT
CASRGGGNGNTIYF
>TRBJ2-2|once|TRBD1|TRBV12-3/TRBV12-4
TGTGCCAGCAGCAGGGGGTGGACCGGGGAGCTGTTTTTT
CASSRGWTGELFF
>TRBJ1-1|NA|TRBD1|TRBV7-2
TGTGCCAGCAGACCGGGACAGACCAGGAACACTGAAGCTTTCTTT
CASRPGQTRNTEAFF
>TRBJ2-7|NA|TRBD2|TRBV5-4
TGTGCCAGCAGCTACCGGGACTACACCACCTACGAGCAGTACTTC
CASSYRDYTTYEQYF
>TRBJ2-1|NA|TRBD2|TRBV5-5
TGTGCCAGCAGTCCTTTGAGCGGGAGGGGCGATGAGCAGTTCTTC
CASSPLSGRGDEQFF
>TRBJ1-2|NA|TRBD1|TRBV5-1
TGCGCCAGCAGCTTGTCGGGCGAGGCAGGGGGCGGCTACACCTTC
CASSLSGEAGGGYTF
>TRBJ2-3|NA|NA|TRBV27
TGTGCCAGCAGTTTTAGGCAGGCCCTAGATACGCAGTATTTT
CASSFRQALDTQYF
>TRBJ2-3|many|NA|TRBV27
TGTGCCAGCAGTTTATCGGGGTTAACAGATACGCAGTATTTT
CASSLSGLTDTQYF
>TRBJ2-7|NA|TRBD1|TRBV3-1/TRBV3-2
TGTGCCAGCAGTTGGGACAGGACCTACGAGCAGTACTTC
CASSWDRTYEQYF
>TRBJ2-1|once|NA|TRBV6-2/TRBV6-3
TGTGCCAGCAGTTCGGGACACCTTCTGAACAATGAGCAGTTCTTC
CASSSGHLLNNEQFF
>TRBJ2-7|NA|NA|TRBV28
TGTGCCAGCAGTTCCGGACAGCTCTCGGAGCAGTACTTC
CASSSGQLSEQYF
>TRBJ2-1|NA|TRBD2|TRBV6-5
TGTGCCAGCAGTTACTATAGCGGGACGACCGGGACTCAGCAGTTCTTC
CASSYYSGTTGTQQFF
>TRBJ1-3|NA|NA|TRBV4-3
TGCGCCAGCAGCCAAGATCTGGCTGGAAACACCATATATTTT
CASSQDLAGNTIYF
>TRBJ2-1|NA|TRBD2|TRBV10-3
TGTGCCATCAGAGGACTAGCGGAGTACAATGAGCAGTTCTTC
CAIRGLAEYNEQFF
>TRBJ2-1|NA|NA|TRBV11-2
TGTGCCAGCAGCTTGCAGGGCAGCACCTACAATGAGCAGTTCTTC
CASSLQGSTYNEQFF
>TRBJ1-4|NA|TRBD1|TRBV19
TGTGCCAGTAGTCCACAGGGGCCCGGAAGCGAAAAACTGTTTTTT
CASSPQGPGSEKLFF
>TRBJ2-3|NA|TRBD2|TRBV5-4
TGTGCCAGCAGCCGGGGACTAGCGAACACAGATACGCAGTATTTT
CASSRGLANTDTQYF
>TRBJ2-7|NA|NA|TRBV28
TGTGCCAGCAGTGTGCGCTGGTTCGGCGAGCAGTACTTC
CASSVRWFGEQYF